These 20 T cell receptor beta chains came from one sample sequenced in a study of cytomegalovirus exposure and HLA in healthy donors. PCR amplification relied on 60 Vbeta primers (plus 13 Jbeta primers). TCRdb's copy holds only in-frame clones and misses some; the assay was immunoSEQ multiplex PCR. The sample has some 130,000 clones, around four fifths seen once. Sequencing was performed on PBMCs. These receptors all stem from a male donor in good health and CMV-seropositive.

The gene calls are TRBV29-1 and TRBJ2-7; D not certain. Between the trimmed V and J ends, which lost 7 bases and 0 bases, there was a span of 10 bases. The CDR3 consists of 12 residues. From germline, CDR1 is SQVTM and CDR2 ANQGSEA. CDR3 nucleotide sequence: TGCAGCGCTGTGTCGGGCTCCTACGAGCAGTACTTC. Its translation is CSAVSGSYEQYF.

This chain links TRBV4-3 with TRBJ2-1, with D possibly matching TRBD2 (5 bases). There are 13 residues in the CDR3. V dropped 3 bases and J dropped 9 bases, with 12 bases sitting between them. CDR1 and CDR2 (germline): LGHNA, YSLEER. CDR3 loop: CASSQRAGSEQFF. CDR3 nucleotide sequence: TGCGCCAGCAGCCAGAGGGCCGGCAGTGAGCAGTTCTTC.

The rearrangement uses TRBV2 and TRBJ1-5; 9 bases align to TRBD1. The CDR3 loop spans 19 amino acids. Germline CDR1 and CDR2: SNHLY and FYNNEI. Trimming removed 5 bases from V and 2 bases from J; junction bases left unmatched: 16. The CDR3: CASSTVLDRGMRGNQPQHF. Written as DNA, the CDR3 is TGTGCCAGCAGTACGGTTCTGGACAGGGGAATGCGGGGCAATCAGCCCCAGCATTTT.

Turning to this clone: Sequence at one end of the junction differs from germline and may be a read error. The CDR3 protein is CSSSLVNSGELFF. For the CDR3, the DNA is TGTTCCAGCAGCTTAGTGAACTCCGGGGAGCTGTTTTTT. The chain uses TRBV7-9 and TRBJ2-2, with unresolved D. Germline loops: CDR1 SEHNR, CDR2 FQNEAQ (reference sequence). CDR3 length equals 13 residues.

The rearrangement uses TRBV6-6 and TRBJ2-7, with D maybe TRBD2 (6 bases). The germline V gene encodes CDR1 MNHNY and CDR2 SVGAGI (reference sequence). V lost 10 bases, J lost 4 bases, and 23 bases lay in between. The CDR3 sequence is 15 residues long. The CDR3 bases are TGTGCCACCGAAGGGACCGGGGGTATCCTTTACGAGCAGTACTTC. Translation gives CATEGTGGILYEQYF.

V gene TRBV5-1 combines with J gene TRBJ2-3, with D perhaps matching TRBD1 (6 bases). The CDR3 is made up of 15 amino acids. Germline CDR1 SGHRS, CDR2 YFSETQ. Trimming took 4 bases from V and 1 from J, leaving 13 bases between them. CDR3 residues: CASSVRGGGTDTQYF. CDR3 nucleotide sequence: TGCGCCAGCAGCGTCAGGGGTGGGGGCACAGATACGCAGTATTTT.

The CDR3 DNA sequence: TGTGCCAGCATGCTAGAGATTGGCAATGGTGAGCAGTTCTTC. Translating gives CASMLEIGNGEQFF. This sequence joins TRBV6-4 and TRBJ2-1; D uncertain. Germline lookup yields CDR1 MRHNA and CDR2 SNTAGT. This CDR3 is built from 14 residues. Trimming took off 7 bases at V and 9 bases at J, with 19 bases between the two ends.

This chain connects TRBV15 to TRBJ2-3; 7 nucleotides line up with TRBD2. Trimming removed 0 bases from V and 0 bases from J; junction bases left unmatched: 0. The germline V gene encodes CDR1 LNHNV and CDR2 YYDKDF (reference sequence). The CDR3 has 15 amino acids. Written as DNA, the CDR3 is TGTGCCACCAGCAGAGAAGCGGGAAGCACAGATACGCAGTATTTT. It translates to CATSREAGSTDTQYF.

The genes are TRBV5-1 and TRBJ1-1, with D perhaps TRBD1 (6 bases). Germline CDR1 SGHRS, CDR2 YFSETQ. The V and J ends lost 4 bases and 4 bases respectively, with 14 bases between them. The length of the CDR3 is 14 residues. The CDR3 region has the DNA TGCGCCAGCAGCGCAAGGACAGACGGCACTGAAGCTTTCTTT. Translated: CASSARTDGTEAFF.

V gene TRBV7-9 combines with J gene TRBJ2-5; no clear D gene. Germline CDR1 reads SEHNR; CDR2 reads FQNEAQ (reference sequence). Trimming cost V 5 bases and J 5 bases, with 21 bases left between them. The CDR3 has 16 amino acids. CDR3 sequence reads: CASSPRPGLKRETQYF. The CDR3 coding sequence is TGTGCCAGCAGCCCCCGACCGGGTCTAAAGAGGGAGACCCAGTACTTC.

As DNA, the CDR3 is TGTGCCAGCAGCCAAGCGAGCGTAGGCACCGGGGAGCTGTTTTTT. It yields the protein CASSQASVGTGELFF. The chain is built from TRBV16 and TRBJ2-2, with D hard to call. Trimming took 2 bases from V and 4 from J, leaving 11 bases between them. The CDR3 has 15 residues. The germline CDR1 and CDR2 sequences are KGHSY and FQNENV.

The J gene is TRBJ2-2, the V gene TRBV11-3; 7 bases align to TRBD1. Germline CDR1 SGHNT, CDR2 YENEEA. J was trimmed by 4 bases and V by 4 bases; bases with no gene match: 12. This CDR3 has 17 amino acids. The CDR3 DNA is TGTGCCAGCAGCTCACGATACCAGGACAGGACCACCGGGGAGCTGTTTTTT. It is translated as CASSSRYQDRTTGELFF. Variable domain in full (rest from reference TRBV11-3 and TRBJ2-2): EAGVVQSPRYKIIEKKQPVAFWCNPISGHNTLYWYLQNLGQGPELLIRYENEEAVDDSQLPKDRFSAERLKGVDSTLKIQPAELGDSAVYLCASSSRYQDRTTGELFFGEGSRLTVL.

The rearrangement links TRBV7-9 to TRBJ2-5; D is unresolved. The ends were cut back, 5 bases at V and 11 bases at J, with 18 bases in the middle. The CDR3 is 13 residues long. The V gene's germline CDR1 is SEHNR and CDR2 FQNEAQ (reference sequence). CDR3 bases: TGTGCCAGCAGCCCCGACGTCGCGGTTGAGCAGTACTTC. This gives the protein CASSPDVAVEQYF.

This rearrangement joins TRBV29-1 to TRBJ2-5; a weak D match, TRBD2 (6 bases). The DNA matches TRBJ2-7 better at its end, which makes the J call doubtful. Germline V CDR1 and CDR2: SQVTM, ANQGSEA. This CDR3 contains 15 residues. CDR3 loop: CSVESGIRGIYEQYF. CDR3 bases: TGCAGCGTTGAATCGGGGATTCGGGGGATATACGAGCAGTACTTC.

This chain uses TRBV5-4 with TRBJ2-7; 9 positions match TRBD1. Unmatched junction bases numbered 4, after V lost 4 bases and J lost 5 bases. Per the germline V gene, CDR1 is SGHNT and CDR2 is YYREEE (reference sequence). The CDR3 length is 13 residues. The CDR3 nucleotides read TGTGCCAGCAGCCCCGACAGGGGGAACGAGCAGTACTTC. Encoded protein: CASSPDRGNEQYF.

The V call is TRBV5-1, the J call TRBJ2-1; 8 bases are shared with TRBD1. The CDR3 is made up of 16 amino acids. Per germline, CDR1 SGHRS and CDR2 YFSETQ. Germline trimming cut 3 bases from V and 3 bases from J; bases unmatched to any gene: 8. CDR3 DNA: TGCGCCAGCAGCTCGGCAGGACAGGGTGTCTACAATGAGCAGTTCTTC. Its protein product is CASSSAGQGVYNEQFF.

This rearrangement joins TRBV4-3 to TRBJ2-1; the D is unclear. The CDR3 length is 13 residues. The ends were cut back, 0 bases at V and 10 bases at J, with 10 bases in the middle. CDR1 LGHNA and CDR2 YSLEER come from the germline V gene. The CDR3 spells CASSQDLRLEQFF. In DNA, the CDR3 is TGCGCCAGCAGCCAAGATTTGCGACTGGAGCAGTTCTTC.

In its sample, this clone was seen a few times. The DNA of the CDR3 is TGTGCCAGCATTACAGGGGTGGGGTATAATTCACCCCTCCACTTT. The encoded protein is CASITGVGYNSPLHF. The chain recombines TRBV6-1 with TRBJ1-6; 7 nucleotides align to TRBD1. The length of the CDR3 is 15 residues. With 7 bases clipped from V and 4 bases from J, the junction kept 7 bases outside the gene matches. From germline, CDR1 is MNHNS and CDR2 SASEGT.

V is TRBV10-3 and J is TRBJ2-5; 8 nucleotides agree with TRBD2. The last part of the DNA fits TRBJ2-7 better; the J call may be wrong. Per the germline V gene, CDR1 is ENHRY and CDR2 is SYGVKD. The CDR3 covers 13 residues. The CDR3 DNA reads TGTGCCATCAGGCAGACTAGCGTCCACGAGCAGTACTTC. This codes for CAIRQTSVHEQYF.

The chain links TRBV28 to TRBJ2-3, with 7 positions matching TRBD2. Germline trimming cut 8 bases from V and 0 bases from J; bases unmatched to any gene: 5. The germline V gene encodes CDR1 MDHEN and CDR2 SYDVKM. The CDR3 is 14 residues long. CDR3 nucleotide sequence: TGTGCCAGCCAAGGTAGCGGGAGCACAGATACGCAGTATTTT. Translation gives CASQGSGSTDTQYF.